The rows below give T cell receptor beta chains drawn from one sample of a study of regulatory T cells in long-lasting Graves disease. TCRdb used MiXCR to reprocess the multiplex PCR reads, holding one entry per CDR3 protein. The sample records about 240,000 distinct CDR3 sequences, 20% to 25% being singletons. Here the sequenced sample was peripheral blood mononuclear cells (PBMCs), taken at new diagnosis, from a patient treated with antithyroid drugs. The receptors were gathered from a female donor with Graves disease. CDR3s include the opening cysteine and the closing phenylalanine or tryptophan. A D gene is named only where the DNA matches it firmly. The size of a clone is reported for some rows only, either as once, few or many, or as a class for expanded clones.

j_call d_call v_call clone_size cdr3_aa cdr3_nt
TRBJ2-1 - TRBV5-1 - CASRSSVAVGYNEQFF TGCGCCAGCAGGTCGAGCGTGGCGGTCGGGTACAATGAGCAGTTCTTC
TRBJ1-1 - TRBV6-2/TRBV6-3 - CASSYSGTTNTEAFF TGTGCCAGCAGTTACAGTGGGACAACGAACACTGAAGCTTTCTTT
TRBJ1-4 - TRBV5-1 many CASSRSPGTRNEKLFF TGCGCCAGCAGCCGCTCCCCCGGGACCCGAAATGAAAAACTGTTTTTT
TRBJ1-1 - TRBV18 many CASSPKYPNTEAFF TGTGCCAGCTCACCAAAGTACCCGAACACTGAAGCTTTCTTT
TRBJ2-2 TRBD1 TRBV19 - CASSIGDRGWTGELFF TGTGCCAGTAGTATAGGGGACAGGGGTTGGACCGGGGAGCTGTTTTTT
TRBJ2-1 TRBD2 TRBV7-2 many CASSQDGSSGSHEQFF TGTGCCAGCAGCCAGGACGGGTCTAGCGGGAGTCATGAGCAGTTCTTC
TRBJ2-6 - TRBV4-3 - CASSHAPPSQGSGANVLTF TGCGCCAGCAGCCACGCTCCACCATCCCAGGGCTCTGGGGCCAACGTCCTGACTTTC
TRBJ2-7 TRBD1 TRBV20-1 many CSARTGGHEQYF TGCAGTGCTAGAACAGGGGGCCACGAGCAGTACTTC
TRBJ2-2 TRBD2 TRBV4-2 - CASSPGTSGRAGTGELFF TGTGCCAGCAGCCCTGGGACTAGCGGGAGGGCCGGCACCGGGGAGCTGTTTTTT
TRBJ2-4 - TRBV10-2 - CASSEGRGAKNIQYF TGCGCCAGCAGTGAGGGGCGGGGAGCCAAAAACATTCAGTACTTC
TRBJ1-5 - TRBV6-8 many CASSYRVGSNQPQHF TGTGCCAGCAGTTACCGCGTGGGGAGCAATCAGCCCCAGCATTTT
TRBJ2-3 TRBD2 TRBV24-1 many CATSDFGREGADTQYF TGTGCCACCAGTGATTTCGGGCGGGAGGGTGCGGATACGCAGTATTTT
TRBJ2-5 TRBD2 TRBV11-2 many CASSLELAGTQYF TGTGCCAGCAGCTTAGAGCTAGCGGGGACCCAGTACTTC
TRBJ1-4 TRBD1 TRBV5-5 many CASRTGTGDEKLFF TGCGCCAGCCGAACCGGGACAGGGGATGAAAAACTGTTTTTT
TRBJ2-1 TRBD2 TRBV24-1 many CATSDPGPSGGHNEQFF TGTGCCACCAGTGATCCGGGACCTAGCGGGGGCCACAATGAGCAGTTCTTC
TRBJ2-2 TRBD1 TRBV12-3/TRBV12-4 many CASRSMTGTGELFF TGTGCCAGCAGATCTATGACAGGGACCGGGGAGCTGTTTTTT
TRBJ1-3 - TRBV5-1 many CASSYGNTIYF TGCGCCAGCAGTTACGGGAACACCATATATTTT
TRBJ1-6 TRBD1 TRBV5-1 - CASSFAPGQVNSPLHF TGCGCCAGCAGTTTTGCCCCGGGACAGGTTAATTCACCCCTCCACTTT
TRBJ2-3 - TRBV5-1 - CASSLTDRRTDTQYF TGCGCCAGCAGCTTGACAGACAGGAGAACAGATACGCAGTATTTT
TRBJ1-5 TRBD1 TRBV20-1 many CSASMRQGGQPQHF TGCAGTGCTAGCATGCGTCAGGGGGGTCAGCCCCAGCATTTT
TRBJ1-3 - TRBV18 many CASSPRPDTVGDTIYF TGTGCCAGCTCACCACGACCGGACACCGTCGGTGACACCATATATTTT
TRBJ2-2 TRBD1 TRBV19 - CATKTGGVTGELFF TGTGCCACGAAGACAGGGGGGGTCACCGGGGAGCTGTTTTTT
TRBJ2-3 - TRBV11-2 many CASSPMSRSDTQYF TGTGCCAGCAGCCCGATGAGTCGGTCAGATACGCAGTATTTT
TRBJ1-2 - TRBV3-1 many CASSQAPTLGYTF TGTGCCAGCAGCCAAGCCCCGACATTGGGCTACACCTTC
TRBJ2-3 - TRBV28 many CASTTGQGRSDTQYF TGTGCCAGCACCACGGGACAAGGAAGATCAGATACGCAGTATTTT
TRBJ1-1 - TRBV5-1 few CASSSRTAEKEAFF TGCGCCAGCAGCTCGAGGACAGCCGAGAAGGAAGCTTTCTTT
TRBJ2-3 - TRBV24-1 - CATSDNLGGSTDTQYF TGTGCCACCAGTGATAACCTGGGTGGTAGCACAGATACGCAGTATTTT
TRBJ1-1 - TRBV18 many CASSPPGTNTEAFF TGTGCCAGCTCACCTCCAGGGACGAACACTGAAGCTTTCTTT
TRBJ2-1 - TRBV18 many CASSPATVQVRGEQFF TGTGCCAGCTCACCAGCAACGGTGCAGGTTAGAGGCGAGCAGTTCTTC
TRBJ2-7 - TRBV7-2 - CASSFSQGPYEQYF TGTGCCAGCAGCTTTTCACAGGGCCCCTACGAGCAGTACTTC
TRBJ1-6 - TRBV4-2 - CASSQDRGSSYNSPLHF TGTGCCAGCAGCCAAGATCGCGGTAGCTCCTATAATTCACCCCTCCACTTT
TRBJ1-4 TRBD1 TRBV28 many CASRRPGQGAEKLFF TGTGCCAGCAGGCGGCCGGGACAGGGTGCGGAAAAACTGTTTTTT
TRBJ1-4 - TRBV5-1 - CASSWNSKIEKLFF TGCGCCAGCAGCTGGAACAGCAAGATTGAAAAACTGTTTTTT
TRBJ2-3 TRBD2 TRBV7-2 - CASSSASGSTDTQYF TGTGCCAGCAGCTCGGCTAGCGGGAGCACAGATACGCAGTATTTT
TRBJ1-2 - TRBV27 - CASRTAVSGGYTF TGTGCCAGCAGGACAGCGGTATCGGGTGGCTACACCTTC
TRBJ1-1 TRBD1 TRBV12-5 many CASGLARQGGTEAFF TGTGCTAGTGGTTTGGCCCGACAGGGAGGCACTGAAGCTTTCTTT
TRBJ2-2 - TRBV27 many CASSPSGGWSGELFF TGTGCCAGCAGTCCATCGGGGGGCTGGTCCGGGGAGCTGTTTTTT
TRBJ2-7 - TRBV20-1 many CSAVKQSYEQYF TGCAGTGCTGTTAAACAAAGCTACGAGCAGTACTTC
TRBJ2-1 TRBD2 TRBV20-1 many CSARSTSGIGSYNEQFF TGCAGTGCTAGATCGACTAGCGGGATAGGCTCCTACAATGAGCAGTTCTTC
TRBJ1-1 - TRBV29-1 few CSVALGGTEAFF TGCAGCGTGGCGCTCGGTGGCACTGAAGCTTTCTTT
TRBJ2-7 - TRBV7-3 many CASSLQGGDEQYF TGTGCCAGCAGCTTACAGGGAGGCGACGAGCAGTACTTC
TRBJ2-7 TRBD1 TRBV20-1 few CSALGAGQGTPYEQYF TGCAGTGCCCTCGGGGCGGGACAGGGAACCCCCTACGAGCAGTACTTC
TRBJ2-5 - TRBV5-1 many CASSLAGKETETQYF TGCGCCAGCAGCTTGGCCGGGAAAGAGACAGAGACCCAGTACTTC
TRBJ1-2 TRBD1 TRBV24-1 many CATSDARGNYGYTF TGTGCCACCAGTGACGCCAGGGGGAACTATGGCTACACCTTC